This TCR beta chain was found in a study of cytomegalovirus exposure and HLA in healthy donors. Study information: In terms of ancestry, the Caucasian-associated cluster contained roughly 80% of the approximately 380 genotyped donors.

Trimming left V 0 bases short and J 4 bases short, with 12 bases between. The CDR3 consists of 16 residues. The germline V gene encodes CDR1 MGHRA and CDR2 YSYEKL. Study results and caveats: Earlier results showed most TCR beta V segments being productive about 87% or about 30% of the time. According to the study, 160 or so TCR beta chains were cytomegalovirus-associated.

A note on this clone: No antigen is known for it.

PCR was performed using 60 Vbeta and 13 Jbeta primers. Libraries were prepared by immunoSEQ multiplex PCR; TCRdb keeps only in-frame clonotypes and omits some of them. This sample has 110,000 to 150,000 clones, with around 77% found just once. The chain couples TRBV4-1 to TRBJ2-2; D is perhaps TRBD2 (5 bases). The sample consisted of PBMCs. This receptor was obtained from a woman in her forties or fifties in good health and CMV-seronegative. In DNA form, the CDR3 reads TGCGCCAGCAGCCAAGATGCGGGTTCGATCACCGGGGAGCTGTTTTTT. This translates into CASSQDAGSITGELFF.